The 18 T cell receptor beta chains in this list originate from one sample, sequenced in a study of CD8 T cells in ankylosing spondylitis. MiXCR, run by TCRdb on the 5' RACE reads, gives a single entry per CDR3 protein. Found here are 39,000 or so distinct CDR3 sequences, 10% of them singletons; the top ten hold 15% to 20%. Sample: blood, either unsorted or a sorted T cell fraction (not recorded which). These receptors all stem from a male donor with ankylosing spondylitis or in good health (not recorded which).

With respect to this clonotype: This may arise from a read error, as a much more abundant clone is one base away. This chain joins TRBV7-2 and TRBJ2-5; 8 nucleotides match TRBD2. The CDR3 is 15 amino acids. Germline V gene sequence: CDR1 SGHTA, CDR2 FQGNSA. The V segment lost 5 bases and the J segment 5 bases; nucleotides outside the gene matches: 10. The CDR3 here is CASSPGLANDETQYF. CDR3 DNA sequence: TGTGCCAGCAGCCCCGGACTAGCAAATGATGAGACCCAGTACTTC. Filled out from reference TRBV7-2 and TRBJ2-5, the complete variable domain reads GAGVSQSPSNKVTEKGKDVELRCDPISGHTALYWYRQSLGQGLEFLIYFQGNSAPDKSGLPSDRFSAERTGGSVSTLTIQRTQQEDSAVYLCASSPGLANDETQYFGPGTRLLVL.

This clonotype was seen ten or more times. The J gene is TRBJ2-7, the V gene TRBV12-3 or TRBV12-4; no clear D. CDR3 length: 12 amino acids. V dropped 5 bases and J dropped 7 bases, with 12 bases sitting between them. The CDR3, as DNA: TGTGCCAGCAGTCCTCGTCCTTGGGAGCAGTACTTC. Its translation is CASSPRPWEQYF.

This clonotype was seen at least ten times. The V gene is TRBV12-5, the J gene TRBJ1-1, with D perhaps matching TRBD1 (6 bases). V was shortened by 6 bases and J by 4 bases, with 12 bases between the two germline ends. The germline gives CDR1 LGHNT, CDR2 FRNRAP. The CDR3 runs to 13 residues. CDR3 in DNA: TGTGCTAGTGGCCAGGGGATGATCACTGAAGCTTTCTTT. It codes for CASGQGMITEAFF.

This clonotype was recorded a few times. The chain carries TRBV3-1 and TRBJ2-4; weak D call: TRBD1 (5 bases). The CDR3 extends over 14 amino acids. V shed 0 bases and J shed 7 bases, with 10 bases lying between them. Germline values: CDR1 LGHDT, CDR2 YNNKEL (reference sequence). The CDR3 DNA is TGTGCCAGCAGCCAAGACAGGGCGCGGAACATTCAGTACTTC. Translation: CASSQDRARNIQYF.

Many counts were recorded for this clonotype. The J gene is TRBJ1-1, the V gene TRBV11-2; D is ambiguous. Trimming pared 1 base from V and 5 bases from J, leaving 8 bases between. The CDR3 consists of 13 residues. The germline gives CDR1 SGHAT, CDR2 FQNNGV. The CDR3: CASSLAAGTEAFF. CDR3 DNA sequence: TGTGCCAGCAGCTTAGCGGCAGGAACTGAAGCTTTCTTT.

In this sample, this clonotype turned up many times. This chain joins TRBV29-1 and TRBJ1-1; 11 nucleotides line up with TRBD1. The length of the CDR3 is 13 residues. Per the germline V gene, CDR1 is SQVTM and CDR2 is ANQGSEA. The ends lost 5 bases at V and 6 bases at J; junction bases unmatched: 5. The CDR3 is CSVWTGGIAEAFF. Written as DNA, the CDR3 is TGCAGCGTTTGGACAGGGGGCATCGCTGAAGCTTTCTTT.

This clonotype was observed at least ten times. The rearrangement joins TRBV7-6 to TRBJ1-4; D remains ambiguous. Trimming stripped 5 bases from V and 11 bases from J, with 15 bases between. The CDR3 is made up of 13 amino acids. Germline loops: CDR1 SGHVS, CDR2 FNYEAQ. As DNA, the CDR3 is TGTGCCAGCAGCCCGGCGGAGCTCGGGAAACTGTTTTTT. Protein: CASSPAELGKLFF.

In its sample, this clonotype was seen many times. V and J are TRBV20-1 and TRBJ1-6; D may be TRBD1 (5 bases). CDR3 length: 16 amino acids. Trimming shortened V by 6 bases and J by 2 bases, and 17 bases separated the two germline ends. Germline assignment: CDR1 DFQATT and CDR2 SNEGSKA (reference sequence). CDR3 bases: TGCAGTGCACAAGGGGTGGGGACCCCCTATAATTCACCCCTCCACTTT. Translation: CSAQGVGTPYNSPLHF.

In its sample, this clonotype was seen many times. The chain employs TRBV20-1 and TRBJ2-5, with 8 bases matching TRBD2. The CDR3 consists of 17 residues. The V and J ends lost 5 bases and 1 base, in that order; junction bases with no gene match: 15. In germline, CDR1 is DFQATT, CDR2 SNEGSKA (reference sequence). CDR3 residues: CSAGRTGGLALQETQYF. The CDR3 bases are TGCAGTGCTGGGCGAACCGGAGGACTAGCCCTCCAAGAGACCCAGTACTTC.

This clonotype was seen ten or more times. The rearrangement uses TRBV4-3 and TRBJ2-1, with 7 bases aligning to TRBD2. This CDR3 spans 14 amino acids. With V trimmed by 3 bases and J by 5 bases, 4 bases remained unmatched. Germline CDR1 and CDR2: LGHNA and YSLEER. The CDR3 is CASSQGLLDNEQFF. CDR3 bases: TGCGCCAGCAGCCAGGGACTACTAGACAATGAGCAGTTCTTC.

The rearrangement uses TRBV2 and TRBJ2-2; 13 positions match TRBD2. Germline CDR1 and CDR2: SNHLY and FYNNEI. The CDR3 has 19 residues. The V segment lost 5 bases and the J segment 0 bases; nucleotides outside the gene matches: 9. The CDR3, as DNA: TGTGCCAGCAGTAGAACACTAGCGGGAGGGTCCGCGAACACCGGGGAGCTGTTTTTT. It yields the protein CASSRTLAGGSANTGELFF.

In its sample, this clonotype was seen many times. This chain connects TRBV6-1 to TRBJ2-1; 10 positions match TRBD2. The germline gives CDR1 MNHNS, CDR2 SASEGT. CDR3 length equals 15 residues. Trimming at V came to 7 bases and at J to 7 bases, leaving 10 bases not matched to a gene. The DNA of the CDR3 is TGTGCCAGCAAGGTCCACCTAGCGGGAGCGAATGAGCAGTTCTTC. Its protein is CASKVHLAGANEQFF.

The rearrangement uses TRBV12-3 or TRBV12-4 and TRBJ1-6; D unclear. The CDR3 sequence is 13 residues long. The V end lost 1 base, the J end lost 5 bases, and 3 bases lay between the germline ends. The CDR3, as DNA: TGTGCCAGCAGTTTAGGGGATAATTCACCCCTCCACTTT. Amino acids: CASSLGDNSPLHF.

This clonotype was detected many times. The chain uses TRBV25-1 and TRBJ2-1; D is ambiguous. CDR1 is MGHDK, CDR2 SYGVNS, per germline. This CDR3 is built from 12 residues. Trimming left V 4 bases short and J 6 bases short, with 7 bases between. CDR3 nucleotide sequence: TGTGCCAGCAGTGCGACGGGCAATGAGCAGTTCTTC. This codes for CASSATGNEQFF. The variable domain in full, completed from reference TRBV25-1 and TRBJ2-1, reads EADIYQTPRYLVIGTGKKITLECSQTMGHDKMYWYQQDPGMELHLIHYSYGVNSTEKGDLSSESTVSRIRTEHFPLTLESARPSHTSQYLCASSATGNEQFFGPGTRLTVL.

This clonotype was found many times. The rearrangement joins TRBV28 to TRBJ1-1, with a weak D call TRBD1 (6 bases). The length of the CDR3 is 14 residues. Germline V gene data show CDR1 as MDHEN and CDR2 as SYDVKM. The V end was cut by 8 bases, the J end by 1 base, with 14 bases between. As DNA, the CDR3 is TGTGCCAGCGTTTTAGGACAGAAGAACACTGAAGCTTTCTTT. Translating gives CASVLGQKNTEAFF.

This clonotype was found many times. The gene calls are TRBV7-2 and TRBJ2-3; unclear D gene. Germline V gene sequence: CDR1 SGHTA, CDR2 FQGNSA. The germline V and J ends were trimmed by 4 bases and 2 bases, with 7 bases remaining between them. CDR3 length equals 13 residues. CDR3 nucleotides: TGTGCCAGCAGCTCCCACTTCACAGATACGCAGTATTTT. This sequence encodes CASSSHFTDTQYF.

This clonotype was counted ten times or more. The V gene is TRBV3-1, the J gene TRBJ1-1; 7 positions agree with TRBD1. The CDR3 has 14 residues. CDR1 is LGHDT, CDR2 YNNKEL, per germline (reference sequence). With 3 bases clipped from V and 5 bases from J, the junction kept 6 bases outside the gene matches. The CDR3 protein is CASSQQGDGTEAFF. DNA for the CDR3: TGTGCCAGCAGCCAGCAGGGGGACGGGACTGAAGCTTTCTTT.

The V gene is TRBV19, the J gene TRBJ2-2, with TRBD2 matching 12 bases. From germline, CDR1 is LNHDA and CDR2 SQIVND (reference sequence). CDR3 size: 17 residues. The trim removed 7 bases at V and 5 bases at J, leaving 11 bases unmatched. The CDR3, as DNA: TGTGCCAGTAATGATTGGGCGACTAGCGGGAGAACCGGGGAGCTGTTTTTT. Translating gives CASNDWATSGRTGELFF. Looking up the rest from reference TRBV19 and TRBJ2-2 gives the full variable domain: DGGITQSPKYLFRKEGQNVTLSCEQNLNHDAMYWYRQDPGQGLRLIYYSQIVNDFQKGDIAEGYSVSREKKESFPLTVTSAQKNPTAFYLCASNDWATSGRTGELFFGEGSRLTVL.